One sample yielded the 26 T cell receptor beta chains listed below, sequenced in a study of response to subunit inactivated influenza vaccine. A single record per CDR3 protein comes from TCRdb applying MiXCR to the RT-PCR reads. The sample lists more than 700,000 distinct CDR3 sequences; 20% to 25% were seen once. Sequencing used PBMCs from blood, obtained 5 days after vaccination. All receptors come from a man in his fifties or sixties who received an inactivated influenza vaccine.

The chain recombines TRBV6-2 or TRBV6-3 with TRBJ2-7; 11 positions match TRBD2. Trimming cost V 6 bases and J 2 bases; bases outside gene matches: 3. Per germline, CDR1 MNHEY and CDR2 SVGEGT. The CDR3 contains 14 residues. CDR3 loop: CASRGLAGAYEQYF. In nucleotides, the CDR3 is TGTGCCAGCAGAGGACTAGCGGGCGCCTACGAGCAGTACTTC.

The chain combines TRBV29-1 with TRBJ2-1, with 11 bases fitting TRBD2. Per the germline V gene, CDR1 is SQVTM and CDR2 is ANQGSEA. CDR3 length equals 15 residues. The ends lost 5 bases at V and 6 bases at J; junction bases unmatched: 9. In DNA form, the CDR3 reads TGCAGCGTTCAACCACTAGCGGGAGTGGTCAATGAGCAGTTCTTC. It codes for CSVQPLAGVVNEQFF.

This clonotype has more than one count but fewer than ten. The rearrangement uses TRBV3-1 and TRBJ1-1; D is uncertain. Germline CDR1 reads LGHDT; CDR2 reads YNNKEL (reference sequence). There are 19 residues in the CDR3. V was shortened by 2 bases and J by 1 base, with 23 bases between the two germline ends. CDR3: CASSQPTLTVLWGNTEAFF. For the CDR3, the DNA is TGTGCCAGCAGCCAACCCACCCTGACGGTACTCTGGGGGAACACTGAAGCTTTCTTT.

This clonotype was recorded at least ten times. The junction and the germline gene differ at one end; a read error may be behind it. The CDR3 DNA follows: TGTGCCAGCAGTTACTCGACTAGCGCCATACACCTTTTT. Translating gives CASSYSTSAIHLF. This chain links TRBV6-2 or TRBV6-3 with TRBJ2-3, with 8 bases matching TRBD2. Per germline, CDR1 MNHEY and CDR2 SVGEGT. CDR3 length: 13 residues.

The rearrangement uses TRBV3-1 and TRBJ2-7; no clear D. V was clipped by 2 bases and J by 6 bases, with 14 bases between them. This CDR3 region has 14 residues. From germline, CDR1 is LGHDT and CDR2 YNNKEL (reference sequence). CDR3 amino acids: CASSQNEDLGEQYF. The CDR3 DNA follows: TGTGCCAGCAGCCAAAACGAGGATCTCGGCGAGCAGTACTTC.

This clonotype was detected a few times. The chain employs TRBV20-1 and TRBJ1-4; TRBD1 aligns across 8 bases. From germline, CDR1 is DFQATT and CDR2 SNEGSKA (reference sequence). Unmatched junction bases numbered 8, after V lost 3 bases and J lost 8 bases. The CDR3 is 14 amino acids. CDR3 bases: TGCAGTGCTAGGGACAGGGTCCGGGGCGAAAAACTGTTTTTT. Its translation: CSARDRVRGEKLFF.

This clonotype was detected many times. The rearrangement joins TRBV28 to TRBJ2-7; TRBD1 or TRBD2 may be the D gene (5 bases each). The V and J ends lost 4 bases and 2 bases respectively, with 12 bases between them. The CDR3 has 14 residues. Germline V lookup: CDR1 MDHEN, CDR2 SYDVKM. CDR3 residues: CASSWFRETYEQYF. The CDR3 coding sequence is TGTGCCAGCAGTTGGTTCAGGGAGACCTACGAGCAGTACTTC.

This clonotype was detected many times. CDR3 protein: CSVGAGGLNEQFF. Here the CDR3 DNA reads TGCAGCGTTGGGGCGGGGGGGCTCAATGAGCAGTTCTTC. This sequence joins TRBV29-1 and TRBJ2-1, with 9 bases lining up with TRBD2. The CDR3 sequence is 13 residues long. CDR1 is SQVTM, CDR2 ANQGSEA, per germline. With 4 bases clipped from V and 6 bases from J, the junction kept 4 bases outside the gene matches.

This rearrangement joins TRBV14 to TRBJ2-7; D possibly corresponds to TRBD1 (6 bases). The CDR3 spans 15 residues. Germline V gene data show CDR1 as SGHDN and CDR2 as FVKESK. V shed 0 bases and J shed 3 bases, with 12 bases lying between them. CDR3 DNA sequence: TGTGCCAGCAGCCAAGATTTCCGCAGGGGCTACGAGCAGTACTTC. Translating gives CASSQDFRRGYEQYF.

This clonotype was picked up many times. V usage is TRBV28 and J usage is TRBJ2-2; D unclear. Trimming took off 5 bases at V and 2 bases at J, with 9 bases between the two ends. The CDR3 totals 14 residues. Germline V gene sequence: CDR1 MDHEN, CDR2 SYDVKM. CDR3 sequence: CASSGPVNTGELFF. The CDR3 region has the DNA TGTGCCAGCAGTGGACCGGTAAACACCGGGGAGCTGTTTTTT. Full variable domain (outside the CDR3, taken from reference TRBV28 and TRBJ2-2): DVKVTQSSRYLVKRTGEKVFLECVQDMDHENMFWYRQDPGLGLRLIYFSYDVKMKEKGDIPEGYSVSREKKERFSLILESASTNQTSMYLCASSGPVNTGELFFGEGSRLTVL.

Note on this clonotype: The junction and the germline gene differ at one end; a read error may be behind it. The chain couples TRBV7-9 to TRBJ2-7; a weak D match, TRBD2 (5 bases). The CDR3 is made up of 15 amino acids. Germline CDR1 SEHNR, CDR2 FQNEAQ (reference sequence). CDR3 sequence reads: CASSLVWPHEGEQNF. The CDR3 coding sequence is TGTGCCAGCAGCTTAGTGTGGCCCCATGAGGGCGAGCAGAACTTC. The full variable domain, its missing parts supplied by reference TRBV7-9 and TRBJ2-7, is DTGVSQNPRHKITKRGQNVTFRCDPISEHNRLYWYRQTLGQGPEFLTYFQNEAQLEKSRLLSDRFSAERPKGSFSTLEIQRTEQGDSAMYLCASSLVWPHEGEQNFGPGTRLTVT.

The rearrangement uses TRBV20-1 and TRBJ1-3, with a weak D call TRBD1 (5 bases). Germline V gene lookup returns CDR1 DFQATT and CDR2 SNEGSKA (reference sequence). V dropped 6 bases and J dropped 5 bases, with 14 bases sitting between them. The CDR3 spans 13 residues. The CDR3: CSAPGRGRNTIYF. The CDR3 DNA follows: TGCAGTGCCCCTGGACGGGGGAGAAACACCATATATTTT.

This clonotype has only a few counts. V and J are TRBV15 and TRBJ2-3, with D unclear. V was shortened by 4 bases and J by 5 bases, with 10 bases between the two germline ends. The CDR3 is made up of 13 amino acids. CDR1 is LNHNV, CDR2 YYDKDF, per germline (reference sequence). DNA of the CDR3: TGTGCCACCAGCATCGCGAATGGAGATACGCAGTATTTT. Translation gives CATSIANGDTQYF.

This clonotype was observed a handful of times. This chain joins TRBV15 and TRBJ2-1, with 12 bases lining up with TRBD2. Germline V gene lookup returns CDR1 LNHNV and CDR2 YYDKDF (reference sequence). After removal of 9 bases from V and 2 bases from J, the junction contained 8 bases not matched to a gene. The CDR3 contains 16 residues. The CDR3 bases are TGTGCCACTTGCCGGACTAGCGGGATGCCCTACAATGAGCAGTTCTTC. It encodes CATCRTSGMPYNEQFF.

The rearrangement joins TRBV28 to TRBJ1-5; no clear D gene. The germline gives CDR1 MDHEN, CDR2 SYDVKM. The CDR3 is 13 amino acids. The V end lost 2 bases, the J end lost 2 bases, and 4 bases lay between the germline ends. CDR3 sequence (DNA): TGTGCCAGCAGTTTAAAGCGCAATCAGCCCCAGCATTTT. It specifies CASSLKRNQPQHF.

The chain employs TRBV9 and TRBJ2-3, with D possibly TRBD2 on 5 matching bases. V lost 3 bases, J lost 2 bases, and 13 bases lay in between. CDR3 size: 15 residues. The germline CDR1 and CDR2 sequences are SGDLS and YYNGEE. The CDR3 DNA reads TGTGCCAGCAGCGCCGTTTCGGGAAACACAGATACGCAGTATTTT. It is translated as CASSAVSGNTDTQYF.

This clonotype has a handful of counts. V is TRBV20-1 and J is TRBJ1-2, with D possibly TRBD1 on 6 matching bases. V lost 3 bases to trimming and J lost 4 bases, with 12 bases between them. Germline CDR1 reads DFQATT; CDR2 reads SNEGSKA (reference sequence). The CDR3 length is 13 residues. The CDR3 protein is CSASSGAGYGYTF. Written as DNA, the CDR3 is TGCAGTGCTAGTTCGGGGGCTGGCTATGGCTACACCTTC.

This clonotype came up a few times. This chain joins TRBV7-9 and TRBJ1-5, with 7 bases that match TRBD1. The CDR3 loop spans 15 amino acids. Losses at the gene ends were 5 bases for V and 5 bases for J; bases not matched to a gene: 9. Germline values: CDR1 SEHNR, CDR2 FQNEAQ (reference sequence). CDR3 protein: CASSRDSSPYQPQHF. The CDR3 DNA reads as TGTGCCAGCAGCCGGGACAGTTCTCCGTATCAGCCCCAGCATTTT.

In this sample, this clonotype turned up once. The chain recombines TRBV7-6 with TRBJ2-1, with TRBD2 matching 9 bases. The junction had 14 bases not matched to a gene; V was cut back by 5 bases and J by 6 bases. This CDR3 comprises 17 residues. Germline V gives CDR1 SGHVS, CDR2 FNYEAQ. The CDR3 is CASSLSPSGMARNEQFF. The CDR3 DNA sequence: TGTGCCAGCAGCCTGTCGCCTAGCGGGATGGCACGCAATGAGCAGTTCTTC.

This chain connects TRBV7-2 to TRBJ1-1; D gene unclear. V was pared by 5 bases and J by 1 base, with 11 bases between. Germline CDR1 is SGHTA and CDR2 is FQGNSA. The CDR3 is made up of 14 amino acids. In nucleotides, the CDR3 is TGTGCCAGCAGCAAGGAGGCGCCGAACACTGAAGCTTTCTTT. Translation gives CASSKEAPNTEAFF. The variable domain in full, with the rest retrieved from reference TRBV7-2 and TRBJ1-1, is GAGVSQSPSNKVTEKGKDVELRCDPISGHTALYWYRQSLGQGLEFLIYFQGNSAPDKSGLPSDRFSAERTGGSVSTLTIQRTQQEDSAVYLCASSKEAPNTEAFFGQGTRLTVV.

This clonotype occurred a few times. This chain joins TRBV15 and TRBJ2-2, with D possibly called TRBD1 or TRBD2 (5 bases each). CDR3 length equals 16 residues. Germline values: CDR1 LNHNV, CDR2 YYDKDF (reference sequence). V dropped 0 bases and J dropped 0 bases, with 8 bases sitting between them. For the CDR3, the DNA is TGTGCCACCAGCAGAGATGGGGGTTCGAACACCGGGGAGCTGTTTTTT. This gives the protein CATSRDGGSNTGELFF.

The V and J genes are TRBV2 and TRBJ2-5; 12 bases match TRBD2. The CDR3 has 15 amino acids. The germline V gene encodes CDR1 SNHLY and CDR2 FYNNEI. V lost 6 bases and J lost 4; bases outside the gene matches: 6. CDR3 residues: CASRAGLAGPETQYF. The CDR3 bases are TGTGCCAGCAGGGCGGGACTAGCGGGCCCAGAGACCCAGTACTTC. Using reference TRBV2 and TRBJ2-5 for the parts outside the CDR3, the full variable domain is EPEVTQTPSHQVTQMGQEVILRCVPISNHLYFYWYRQILGQKVEFLVSFYNNEISEKSEIFDDQFSVERPDGSNFTLKIRSTKLEDSAMYFCASRAGLAGPETQYFGPGTRLLVL.

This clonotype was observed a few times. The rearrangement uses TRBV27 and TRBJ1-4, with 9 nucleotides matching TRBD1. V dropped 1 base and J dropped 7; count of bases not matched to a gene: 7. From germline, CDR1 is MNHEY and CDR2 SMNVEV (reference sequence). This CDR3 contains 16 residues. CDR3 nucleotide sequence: TGTGCCAGCAGTTTATTGTGGACAGGGGAGGTTGAAAAACTGTTTTTT. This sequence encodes CASSLLWTGEVEKLFF. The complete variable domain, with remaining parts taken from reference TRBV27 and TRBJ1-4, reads EAQVTQNPRYLITVTGKKLTVTCSQNMNHEYMSWYRQDPGLGLRQIYYSMNVEVTDKGDVPEGYKVSRKEKRNFPLILESPSPNQTSLYFCASSLLWTGEVEKLFFGSGTQLSVL.

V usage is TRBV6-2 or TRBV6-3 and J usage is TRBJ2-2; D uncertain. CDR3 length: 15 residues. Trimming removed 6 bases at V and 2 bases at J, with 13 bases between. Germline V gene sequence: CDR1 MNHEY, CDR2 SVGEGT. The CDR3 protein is CASRKSSGNTGELFF. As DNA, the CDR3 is TGTGCCAGCAGGAAAAGCTCTGGAAACACCGGGGAGCTGTTTTTT.

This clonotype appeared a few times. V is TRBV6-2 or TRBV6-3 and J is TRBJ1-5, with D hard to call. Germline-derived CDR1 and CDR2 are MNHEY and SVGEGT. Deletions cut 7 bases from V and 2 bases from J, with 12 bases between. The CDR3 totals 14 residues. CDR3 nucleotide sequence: TGTGCCAGCAATCCCACCGGGGGCAATCAGCCCCAGCATTTT. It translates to CASNPTGGNQPQHF.

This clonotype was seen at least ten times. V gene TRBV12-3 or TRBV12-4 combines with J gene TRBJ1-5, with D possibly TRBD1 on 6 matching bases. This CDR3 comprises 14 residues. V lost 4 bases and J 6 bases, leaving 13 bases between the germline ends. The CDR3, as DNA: TGTGCCAGCAGTTCGCCAGGGGATGGTCAGCCCCAGCATTTT. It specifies CASSSPGDGQPQHF.